Below, 15 T cell receptor beta chains from the same sample are listed, as sequenced in a study of shared clonotypes between healthy human individuals (dated by TCRdb to 2020 to 2021). Library preparation employed the immunoSEQ multiplex PCR assay. This immuneACCESS table, as held by TCRdb, lists in-frame sequences with V and J called but not all clones. Of the missing ones, under half trace to an unresolved V gene in checked studies; the others have no known cause. The sample has fewer than 2.5 million clones on record, roughly 93% of them singletons. Jointly, the top ten make up roughly 0.36% of the sample. Sequenced: naive CD4+ T cells from PBMCs. In the paper's terms, the cell subset or site label means: CD45RA+ positively selected. Receptors were obtained from a man younger than 35 in good health. Some clones in this sample may be carry-over from other donors' samples.

The chain couples TRBV7-9 to TRBJ1-2; D not resolved. The V end was cut by 1 base, the J end by 5 bases, with 8 bases between. This CDR3 spans 13 amino acids. Per germline, CDR1 SEHNR and CDR2 FQNEAQ (reference sequence). The CDR3 bases are TGTGCCAGCAGCTTAGACGCCACGTATGGCTACACCTTC. It is translated as CASSLDATYGYTF.

Only one count was recorded for this clone. This chain joins TRBV27 and TRBJ2-5; 11 bases are a match to TRBD2. The germline V gene encodes CDR1 MNHEY and CDR2 SMNVEV (reference sequence). The J segment lost 4 bases and the V segment lost 6 bases, leaving 7 bases of the junction unmatched. This CDR3 contains 15 residues. The CDR3 DNA sequence: TGTGCCAGCAGGATTAGCGGGAGGGCCTCAGAGACCCAGTACTTC. Protein: CASRISGRASETQYF.

The CDR3 DNA reads as TGTGCCAGCAGACGTACAGTCGCGGCATACACCTTC. Residues: CASRRTVAAYTF. V and J are TRBV6-1 and TRBJ1-2, with no clear D. Deletions cut 6 bases from V and 11 bases from J, with 16 bases between. Germline loops: CDR1 MNHNS, CDR2 SASEGT. This CDR3 comprises 12 residues.

This clone was found once. This chain links TRBV25-1 with TRBJ2-1, with D tentatively TRBD2 (7 bases). Looked up from germline, CDR1 is MGHDK and CDR2 is SYGVNS. The CDR3 is 17 residues long. Trimming shortened V by 1 base and J by 2 bases, and 15 bases separated the two germline ends. The DNA of the CDR3 is TGTGCCAGCAGTGAATTTCCCCGCGGGGGCGCCTACAATGAGCAGTTCTTC. Encoded protein: CASSEFPRGGAYNEQFF.

The chain uses TRBV28 and TRBJ2-3; 7 nucleotides align to TRBD1. Germline-derived CDR1 and CDR2 are MDHEN and SYDVKM. V lost 5 bases, J lost 2 bases, and 7 bases stayed unmatched. The CDR3 covers 15 residues. The CDR3 loop reads CASSNGDRTTDTQYF. CDR3 sequence (DNA): TGTGCCAGCAGTAACGGGGACAGAACCACAGATACGCAGTATTTT.

The table lists this clone with a count of one. The rearrangement joins TRBV28 to TRBJ2-1; D remains unclear. V lost 3 bases, J lost 6 bases, and 12 bases lay in between. Germline V CDR1 and CDR2: MDHEN, SYDVKM. There are 14 residues in the CDR3. The CDR3 loop is CASSLLARSNEQFF. CDR3 in DNA: TGTGCCAGCAGTTTGTTGGCCCGTAGCAATGAGCAGTTCTTC.

The V call is TRBV5-6, the J call TRBJ2-7; 8 bases fit TRBD2. The CDR3 sequence is 15 residues long. J was trimmed by 2 bases and V by 1 base; bases with no gene match: 5. Germline CDR1 SGHDT, CDR2 YYEEEE. In nucleotides, the CDR3 is TGTGCCAGCAGCTTGCGGGGGGGGTTTACCTACGAGCAGTACTTC. Its translation: CASSLRGGFTYEQYF.

The chain uses TRBV15 and TRBJ1-2, with 9 bases matching TRBD1. This CDR3 has 15 amino acids. V dropped 5 bases and J dropped 6; count of bases not matched to a gene: 10. The germline V gene encodes CDR1 LNHNV and CDR2 YYDKDF (reference sequence). The CDR3 region has the DNA TGTGCCACCAGCCGCCGGGACAGGGCTTATCATGGCTACACCTTC. It codes for CATSRRDRAYHGYTF.

V and J are TRBV6-1 and TRBJ1-4; D gene uncertain. The CDR3 covers 15 residues. The V end lost 6 bases, the J end lost 5 bases, and 16 bases lay between the germline ends. Germline V CDR1 and CDR2: MNHNS, SASEGT. The CDR3 sequence: CASSDPIRSNEKLFF. CDR3 coding DNA: TGTGCCAGCAGCGACCCGATAAGATCAAATGAAAAACTGTTTTTT.

As concerns this clone: A junction end diverges from the germline sequence, so it may reflect a read error. The V gene is TRBV29-1, the J gene TRBJ2-7; D is unclear. Germline CDR1 reads SQVTM; CDR2 reads ANQGSEA. This CDR3 region has 10 residues. The CDR3 region is CSVEDLMGNF. CDR3 in DNA: TGCAGCGTTGAAGATCTTATGGGGAACTTC.

The chain recombines TRBV7-9 with TRBJ2-2; 7 bases are a match to TRBD2. Germline CDR1 and CDR2: SEHNR and FQNEAQ (reference sequence). The CDR3 is 15 residues long. V shed 10 bases, J shed 3 bases, and the junction held 11 bases outside the gene matches. CDR3 loop: CATEPGLTHTGELFF. In DNA form, the CDR3 reads TGTGCCACCGAACCGGGACTAACGCACACCGGGGAGCTGTTTTTT.

V usage is TRBV29-1 and J usage is TRBJ2-7; possibly TRBD1 for D (6 bases). Germline V lookup: CDR1 SQVTM, CDR2 ANQGSEA. The CDR3 runs 14 residues. With 1 base removed from V and 5 bases from J, the gap between germline ends came to 15 bases. The CDR3 here is CSVEGQGTIDEQYF. The CDR3 nucleotides are TGCAGCGTTGAAGGACAAGGGACAATCGACGAGCAGTACTTC.

This chain connects TRBV19 to TRBJ1-5; D might be TRBD1 (6 bases). The germline V gene has CDR1 LNHDA and CDR2 SQIVND (reference sequence). With 4 bases removed from V and 11 bases from J, the gap between germline ends came to 18 bases. This CDR3 has 14 amino acids. The CDR3 protein is CASSKSGAFEAQHF. In DNA, the CDR3 is TGTGCCAGTAGTAAGTCAGGGGCGTTTGAGGCCCAGCATTTT.

The chain links TRBV7-6 to TRBJ2-5, with D perhaps TRBD2 (6 bases). Trimming shortened V by 3 bases and J by 4 bases, and 9 bases separated the two germline ends. Germline values: CDR1 SGHVS, CDR2 FNYEAQ. The CDR3 sequence is 13 residues long. The DNA for the CDR3 is TGTGCCAGCAGCTTCCGGGAGTTAGAGACCCAGTACTTC. Residues: CASSFRELETQYF.

The chain has TRBV28 and TRBJ2-1, with 8 bases that match TRBD2. There are 18 residues in the CDR3. Germline V gene data show CDR1 as MDHEN and CDR2 as SYDVKM. Trimming removed 3 bases from V and 10 bases from J; junction bases left unmatched: 20. In DNA form, the CDR3 reads TGTGCCAGCAGTTTCCCCCTGCCCACTAGCGGCCACCCATGGGAGCAGTTCTTC. Translated: CASSFPLPTSGHPWEQFF.